These T cell receptor beta chains were read from a single sample in a study of CD8 T cells in Susac syndrome. TCRdb called the immunoSEQ multiplex PCR reads again in MiXCR, with one record for every CDR3 protein. The table shows over 100,000 distinct CDR3 sequences, with 85% to 95% occurring only once. Sequenced: CD8+ T cells from PBMCs. These receptors were obtained from a human donor in good health. CDR3s include the opening cysteine and the closing phenylalanine or tryptophan. The D gene is left open where the match is weak. Rows give clone size only sometimes, using once, few, many, or a class for an expanded clone.

clone_size	v_call	d_call	j_call	cdr3_nt	cdr3_aa
.	TRBV12-3/TRBV12-4	TRBD2	TRBJ2-1	TGTGCCAGCCCCTCCCCTGGGCGGGAGGGCCTGAGTGAGCAGTTCTTC	CASPSPGREGLSEQFF
.	TRBV29-1	TRBD1	TRBJ2-5	TGCAGCGTTGACAGGGGGCAAGAGACCCAGTACTTC	CSVDRGQETQYF
.	TRBV19	TRBD2	TRBJ2-3	TGTGCCAGTAGGCCAGGGACTAGCGGGAGGATAGATACGCAGTATTTT	CASRPGTSGRIDTQYF
.	TRBV5-1	.	TRBJ2-7	TGCGCCAGCAGCACGGACCGAGAGCAGTACTTC	CASSTDREQYF
.	TRBV2	TRBD1	TRBJ1-1	TGTGCCAGCAGTGCCGGACAGGGTCTTATCACTGAAGCTTTCTTT	CASSAGQGLITEAFF
.	TRBV6-5	TRBD1	TRBJ1-1	TGTGCCAGCAGCAATTCCGCGGGACAGAGACTTCTAGCTTTCTTT	CASSNSAGQRLLAFF
.	TRBV7-8	TRBD1	TRBJ2-1	TGTGCCAGCAGCGTGGGACAGGGGATTTACAATGAGCAGTTCTTC	CASSVGQGIYNEQFF
.	TRBV5-5	.	TRBJ2-5	TGTGCCAGCAGCATCAGGGGATCGGAGACCCAGTACTTC	CASSIRGSETQYF
.	TRBV5-6	.	TRBJ2-3	TGTGCCAGCAGCTTGGTCCACGGAGACAGCACAGATACGCAGTATTTT	CASSLVHGDSTDTQYF
.	TRBV6-2/TRBV6-3	.	TRBJ1-2	TGTGCCAGCAGTTGGTCTAAGAATAACAGGGAAAACTACTATGGCTACACCTTC	CASSWSKNNRENYYGYTF
.	TRBV3-1	.	TRBJ1-4	TGTGCCAGCAGCCAAGTCATGACAGCTCAAAATGAAAAACTGTTTTTT	CASSQVMTAQNEKLFF
.	TRBV28	.	TRBJ2-7	TGTGCCAGCAGGAGACAGATCCCATCAGACTACGAGCAGTACTTC	CASRRQIPSDYEQYF
.	TRBV5-6	TRBD1	TRBJ1-2	TGTGCCAGCAGCACTCCCTCTGGGACAGAAACAAACTATGGCTACACCTTC	CASSTPSGTETNYGYTF
.	TRBV23-1	TRBD1	TRBJ1-1	TGCGCCAGCAGTCCCGGGACAGGGTGCTACACTGAAGCTTTCTTT	CASSPGTGCYTEAFF
few	TRBV6-1	TRBD1	TRBJ2-2	TGTGCCGGCCAGGGACAGCTTACCGGGGAGCTGTTTTTT	CAGQGQLTGELFF
.	TRBV19	.	TRBJ2-7	TGTGCCAGTAGTACGGGGACTTGGACAGGTTCCTACGAGCAGTACTTC	CASSTGTWTGSYEQYF
once	TRBV3-1	TRBD1	TRBJ1-1	TGTGCCAGCAGCCCCCAAACAGGGGGCTTATTAAACACTGAAGCTTTCTTT	CASSPQTGGLLNTEAFF
.	TRBV20-1	.	TRBJ2-5	TGCAGTGCGGCAACCGGTCTTCTGGAGACCCAGTACTTC	CSAATGLLETQYF
.	TRBV27	TRBD1	TRBJ2-7	TGTGCCAGCAGGACGACAGGGGGCGGATACGAGCAGTACTTC	CASRTTGGGYEQYF
.	TRBV30	.	TRBJ2-2	TGTGCCTGGAAGAGCGGGAACACCGGGGAGCTGTTTTTT	CAWKSGNTGELFF
.	TRBV14	.	TRBJ2-5	TGTGCCAGCAGCCAAGGGCAGGGATGGGCGGCGACCCAGTACTTC	CASSQGQGWAATQYF
.	TRBV5-1	.	TRBJ2-1	TGCGCCAGCAGCTTGGGGGGGCTGGGCTTCACCAACAATGAGCAGTTCTTC	CASSLGGLGFTNNEQFF
once	TRBV29-1	.	TRBJ2-1	TGCAGCGTTCCCCCCTACAATGAGCAGTTCTTC	CSVPPYNEQFF
once	TRBV6-2/TRBV6-3	TRBD2	TRBJ2-2	TGTGCCAGCAGTTTGGGGACTACTAACACCGGGGAGCTGTTTTTT	CASSLGTTNTGELFF